What follows are 10 T cell receptor beta chains derived from one specimen sequenced in a study of shared clonotypes between healthy human individuals. Libraries were prepared by immunoSEQ multiplex PCR; TCRdb keeps only in-frame clonotypes and omits some of them. The data hold about 1,500,000 clones, with roughly 95% observed a single time. Specimen: naive CD4+ T cells sorted from blood. Described subset: CD45RA+ positively selected. The receptors were sampled from a man aged 30 to 45 in good health.

The rearrangement uses TRBV18 and TRBJ1-5, with TRBD1 identical over 8 bases. CDR3 length: 15 amino acids. V lost 4 bases and J lost 7; bases outside the gene matches: 9. CDR1 KGHSH and CDR2 LQKENI come from the germline V gene. Here the CDR3 DNA reads TGTGCCAGCTCACTCGGACAGGGTGGGATCCAGCCCCAGCATTTT. Translating gives CASSLGQGGIQPQHF.

The chain employs TRBV5-8 and TRBJ1-5; TRBD1 might be the D (5 bases). Germline CDR1 SGHTS, CDR2 YDEGEE. V was trimmed by 0 bases and J by 1 base, leaving 14 bases between them. This CDR3 contains 17 residues. The CDR3 loop reads CASSLEQGMMSNQPQHF. The CDR3 DNA follows: TGTGCCAGCAGCTTGGAGCAGGGCATGATGAGCAATCAGCCCCAGCATTTT.

The DNA for the CDR3 is TGTGCCAGCAGATGGAGCTCTGGGGCCAACGTCCTGACTTTC. This encodes CASRWSSGANVLTF. The rearrangement links TRBV27 to TRBJ2-6, with D hard to call. The germline gives CDR1 MNHEY, CDR2 SMNVEV (reference sequence). This CDR3 is 14 amino acids long. V lost 6 bases and J 0 bases, leaving 6 bases between the germline ends.

The chain joins TRBV6-4 to TRBJ2-1; D tentatively fits TRBD1 or TRBD2 (5 bases each). The CDR3 contains 15 residues. The germline V and J ends were trimmed by 3 bases and 4 bases, with 13 bases remaining between them. Germline V gene lookup returns CDR1 MRHNA and CDR2 SNTAGT. The CDR3 spells CASSDFLRGYNEQFF. The DNA for the CDR3 is TGTGCCAGCAGTGATTTTTTGAGGGGATACAATGAGCAGTTCTTC.

The V and J genes are TRBV7-8 and TRBJ1-1; D might be TRBD1 (6 bases). Trimming shortened V by 1 base and J by 8 bases, and 14 bases separated the two germline ends. CDR1 is SGHVS, CDR2 FQNEAQ, per germline. The CDR3 spans 14 residues. The CDR3 reads CASSLESGAGEAFF. For the CDR3, the DNA is TGTGCCAGCAGCTTAGAGTCGGGGGCCGGGGAAGCTTTCTTT.

The chain joins TRBV7-9 to TRBJ2-6; D not resolved. The germline V and J ends were trimmed by 8 bases and 2 bases, with 13 bases remaining between them. This CDR3 is built from 15 residues. CDR1 is SEHNR and CDR2 is FQNEAQ in the germline V gene (reference sequence). In DNA, the CDR3 is TGTGCCAGCTCAGAACACAAGACTGGGGCCAACGTCCTGACTTTC. This codes for CASSEHKTGANVLTF.

The rearrangement joins TRBV28 to TRBJ1-5; 8 nucleotides align to TRBD1. Germline CDR1 and CDR2: MDHEN and SYDVKM. The CDR3 totals 17 residues. Unmatched junction bases numbered 11, after V lost 1 base and J lost 6 bases. CDR3 coding DNA: TGTGCCAGCAGTTTATCCCTGGGACAGGCGGAAGGTCAGCCCCAGCATTTT. Translated, it gives CASSLSLGQAEGQPQHF. The full variable domain, completed using reference TRBV28 and TRBJ1-5, is DVKVTQSSRYLVKRTGEKVFLECVQDMDHENMFWYRQDPGLGLRLIYFSYDVKMKEKGDIPEGYSVSREKKERFSLILESASTNQTSMYLCASSLSLGQAEGQPQHFGDGTRLSIL.

The chain combines TRBV9 with TRBJ1-3, with D unresolved. This CDR3 is 17 amino acids long. V dropped 0 bases and J dropped 0 bases, with 13 bases sitting between them. CDR1 SGDLS and CDR2 YYNGEE come from the germline V gene. The CDR3 protein is CASSVDVRVNSGNTIYF. CDR3 DNA: TGTGCCAGCAGCGTAGACGTTAGGGTTAACTCTGGAAACACCATATATTTT.

The chain employs TRBV28 and TRBJ1-1; no clear D gene. CDR1 is MDHEN, CDR2 SYDVKM, per germline. Trimming removed 0 bases at V and 0 bases at J, with 2 bases between. The CDR3 is 13 amino acids. This CDR3 reads CASSLWVNTEAFF. The CDR3 nucleotides read TGTGCCAGCAGTTTATGGGTGAACACTGAAGCTTTCTTT. Full variable domain (missing parts from reference TRBV28 and TRBJ1-1): DVKVTQSSRYLVKRTGEKVFLECVQDMDHENMFWYRQDPGLGLRLIYFSYDVKMKEKGDIPEGYSVSREKKERFSLILESASTNQTSMYLCASSLWVNTEAFFGQGTRLTVV.

The genes are TRBV9 and TRBJ2-3, with TRBD2 identical over 8 bases. The CDR3 sequence is 14 residues long. Losses at the gene ends were 10 bases for V and 0 bases for J; bases not matched to a gene: 7. The germline CDR1 and CDR2 sequences are SGDLS and YYNGEE. Here the CDR3 DNA reads TGTGCCTCCGGGAGCGGGGGCAGCACAGATACGCAGTATTTT. It translates to CASGSGGSTDTQYF.